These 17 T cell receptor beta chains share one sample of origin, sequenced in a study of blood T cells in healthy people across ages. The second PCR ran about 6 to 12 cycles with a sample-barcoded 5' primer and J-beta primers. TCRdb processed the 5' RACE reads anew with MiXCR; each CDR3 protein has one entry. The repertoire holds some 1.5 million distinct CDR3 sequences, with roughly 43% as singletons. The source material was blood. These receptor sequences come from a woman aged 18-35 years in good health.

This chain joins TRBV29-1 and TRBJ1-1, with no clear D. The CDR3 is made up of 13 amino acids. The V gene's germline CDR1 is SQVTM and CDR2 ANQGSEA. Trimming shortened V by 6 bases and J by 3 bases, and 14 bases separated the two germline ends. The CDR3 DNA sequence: TGCAGCGTAGAACACGATACTCACACTGAAGCTTTCTTT. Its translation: CSVEHDTHTEAFF. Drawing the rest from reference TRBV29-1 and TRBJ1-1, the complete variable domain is SAVISQKPSRDICQRGTSLTIQCQVDSQVTMMFWYRQQPGQSLTLIATANQGSEATYESGFVIDKFPISRPNLTFSTLTVSNMSPEDSSIYLCSVEHDTHTEAFFGQGTRLTVV.

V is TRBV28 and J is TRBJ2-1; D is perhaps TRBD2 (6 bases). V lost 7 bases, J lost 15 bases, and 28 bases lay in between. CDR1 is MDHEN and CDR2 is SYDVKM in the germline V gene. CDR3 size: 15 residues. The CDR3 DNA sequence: TGTGCCAGCATTCCCAACCCTCCAGCGGGCCTCGTACCGTTCTTC. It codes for CASIPNPPAGLVPFF.

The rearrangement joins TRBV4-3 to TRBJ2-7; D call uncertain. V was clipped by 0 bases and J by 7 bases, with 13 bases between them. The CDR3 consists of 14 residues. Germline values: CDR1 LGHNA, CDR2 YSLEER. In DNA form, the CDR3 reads TGCGCCAGCAGCCAAGAGTCGGCAAGCAATGAGCAGTACTTC. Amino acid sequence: CASSQESASNEQYF.

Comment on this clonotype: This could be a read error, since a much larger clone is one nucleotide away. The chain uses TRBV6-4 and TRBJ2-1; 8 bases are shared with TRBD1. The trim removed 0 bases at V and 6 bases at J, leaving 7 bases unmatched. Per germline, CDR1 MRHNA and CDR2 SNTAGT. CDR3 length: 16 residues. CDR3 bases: TGTGCCAGCAGTGACTCCGGGCAGGGGGCCGCCAATGAGCAGTTCTTC. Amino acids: CASSDSGQGAANEQFF.

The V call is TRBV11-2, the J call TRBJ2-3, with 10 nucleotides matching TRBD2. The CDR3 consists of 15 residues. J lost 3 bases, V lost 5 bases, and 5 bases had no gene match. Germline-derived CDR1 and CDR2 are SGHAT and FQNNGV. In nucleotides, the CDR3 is TGTGCCAGCAGCATAAGCGGGGGGGGAACAGATACGCAGTATTTT. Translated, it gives CASSISGGGTDTQYF.

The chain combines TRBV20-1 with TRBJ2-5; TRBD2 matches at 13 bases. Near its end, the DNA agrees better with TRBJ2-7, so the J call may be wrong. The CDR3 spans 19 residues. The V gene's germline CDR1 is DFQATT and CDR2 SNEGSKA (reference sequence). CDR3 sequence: CSARASSGLAGISPYEQYF. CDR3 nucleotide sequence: TGCAGTGCTAGGGCGAGCTCGGGACTAGCGGGGATCTCCCCTTACGAGCAGTACTTC.

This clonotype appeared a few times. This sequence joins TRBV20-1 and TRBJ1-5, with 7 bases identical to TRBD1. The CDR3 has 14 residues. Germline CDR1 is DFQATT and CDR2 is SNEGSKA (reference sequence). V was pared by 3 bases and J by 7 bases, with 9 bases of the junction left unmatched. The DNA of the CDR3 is TGCAGTGCTAGTAACAGGGGACCCAACCAGCCCCAGCATTTT. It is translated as CSASNRGPNQPQHF.

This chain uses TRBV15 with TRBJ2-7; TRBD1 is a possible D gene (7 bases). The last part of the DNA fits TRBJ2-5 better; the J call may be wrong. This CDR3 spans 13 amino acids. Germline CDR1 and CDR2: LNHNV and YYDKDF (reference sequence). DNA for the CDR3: TGTGCCACCAGCCTACAGGGGAGGGAGACCCAGTACTTC. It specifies CATSLQGRETQYF.

CDR3 bases: TGCAGCGTCCCAGACCAACAAAGCCACGAGCAGTACTTC. Amino acid sequence: CSVPDQQSHEQYF. The gene calls are TRBV29-1 and TRBJ2-4; no firm D call. The end of the DNA fits TRBJ2-7 better, so the J call may be wrong. Looked up from germline, CDR1 is SQVTM and CDR2 is ANQGSEA. CDR3 length: 13 amino acids.

The CDR3 nucleotides read TGTGCCAGCAGCTTCCCGGACAGGGCGGAAAATTCACCCCTCCACTTT. Encoded protein: CASSFPDRAENSPLHF. The J gene is TRBJ1-6, the V gene TRBV5-5; 8 nucleotides agree with TRBD1. V was clipped by 2 bases and J by 7 bases; unmatched bases: 8. CDR3 length equals 16 residues. Looked up from germline, CDR1 is SGHKS and CDR2 is YYEKEE (reference sequence).

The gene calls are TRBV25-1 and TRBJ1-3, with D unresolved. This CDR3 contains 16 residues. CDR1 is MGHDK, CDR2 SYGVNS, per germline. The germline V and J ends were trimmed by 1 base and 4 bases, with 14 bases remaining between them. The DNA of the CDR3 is TGTGCCAGCAGTGAATTCCCGGCTCGACGCGGAAACACCATATATTTT. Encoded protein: CASSEFPARRGNTIYF.

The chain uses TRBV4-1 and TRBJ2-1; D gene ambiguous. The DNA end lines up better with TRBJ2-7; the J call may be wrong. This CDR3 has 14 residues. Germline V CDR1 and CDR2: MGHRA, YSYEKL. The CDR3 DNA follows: TGCGCCAGCAGCTACCCGGGCTCCTACAATGAGCAGTACTTC. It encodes CASSYPGSYNEQYF.

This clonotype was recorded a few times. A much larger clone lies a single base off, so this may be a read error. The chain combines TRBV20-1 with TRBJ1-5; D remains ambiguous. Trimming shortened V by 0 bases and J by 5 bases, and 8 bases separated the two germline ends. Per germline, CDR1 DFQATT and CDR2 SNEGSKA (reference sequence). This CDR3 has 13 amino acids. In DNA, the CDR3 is TGCAGTGCTAGAGAGGGCGGCGATCAGCCCCAGCATTTT. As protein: CSAREGGDQPQHF.

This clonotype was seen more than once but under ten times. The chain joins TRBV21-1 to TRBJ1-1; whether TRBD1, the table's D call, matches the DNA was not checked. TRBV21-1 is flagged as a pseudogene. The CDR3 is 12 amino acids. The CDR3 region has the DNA TGTGCCAGCAAAAACAGGGGCACTGAAGCTTTCTTT. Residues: CASKNRGTEAFF.

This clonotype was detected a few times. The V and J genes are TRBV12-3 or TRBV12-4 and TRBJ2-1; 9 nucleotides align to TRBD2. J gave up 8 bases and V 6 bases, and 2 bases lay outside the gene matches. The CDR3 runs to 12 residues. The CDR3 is CASSWTSDEQFF. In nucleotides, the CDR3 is TGTGCCAGCAGCTGGACTAGCGATGAGCAGTTCTTC.

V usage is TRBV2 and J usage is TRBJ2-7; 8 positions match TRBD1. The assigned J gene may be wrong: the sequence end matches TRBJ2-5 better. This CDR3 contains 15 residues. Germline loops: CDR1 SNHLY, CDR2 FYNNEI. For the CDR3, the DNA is TGTGCCAGCAGTGATCCACAGACAGGGGCGGAGACCCAGTACTTC. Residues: CASSDPQTGAETQYF.

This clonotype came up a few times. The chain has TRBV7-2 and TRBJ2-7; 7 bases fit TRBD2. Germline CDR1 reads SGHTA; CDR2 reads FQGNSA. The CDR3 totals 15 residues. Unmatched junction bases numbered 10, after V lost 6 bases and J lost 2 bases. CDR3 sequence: CASRSRDYRPYEQYF. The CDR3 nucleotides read TGTGCCAGCAGGTCCCGGGACTACCGGCCCTACGAGCAGTACTTC.